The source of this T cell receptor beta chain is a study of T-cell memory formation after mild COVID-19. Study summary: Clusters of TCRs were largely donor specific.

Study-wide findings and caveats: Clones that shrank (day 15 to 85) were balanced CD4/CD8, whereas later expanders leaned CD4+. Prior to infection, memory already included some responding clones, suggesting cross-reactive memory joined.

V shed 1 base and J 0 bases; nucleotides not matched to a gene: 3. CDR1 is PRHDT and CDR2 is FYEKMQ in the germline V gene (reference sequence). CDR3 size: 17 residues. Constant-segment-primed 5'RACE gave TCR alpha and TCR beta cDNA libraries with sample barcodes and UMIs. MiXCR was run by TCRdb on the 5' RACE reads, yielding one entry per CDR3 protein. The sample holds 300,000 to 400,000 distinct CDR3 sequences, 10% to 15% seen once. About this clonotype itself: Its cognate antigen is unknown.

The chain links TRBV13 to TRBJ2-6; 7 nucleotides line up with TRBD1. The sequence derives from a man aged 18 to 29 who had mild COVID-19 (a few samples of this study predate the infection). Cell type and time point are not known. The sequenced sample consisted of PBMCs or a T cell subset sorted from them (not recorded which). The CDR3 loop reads CASSLAQGISGANVLTF. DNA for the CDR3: TGTGCCAGCAGCTTAGCACAGGGGATCTCTGGGGCCAACGTCCTGACTTTC. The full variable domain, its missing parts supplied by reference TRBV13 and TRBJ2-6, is AAGVIQSPRHLIKEKRETATLKCYPIPRHDTVYWYQQGPGQDPQFLISFYEKMQSDKGSIPDRFSAQQFSDYHSELNMSSLELGDSALYFCASSLAQGISGANVLTFGAGSRLTVL.